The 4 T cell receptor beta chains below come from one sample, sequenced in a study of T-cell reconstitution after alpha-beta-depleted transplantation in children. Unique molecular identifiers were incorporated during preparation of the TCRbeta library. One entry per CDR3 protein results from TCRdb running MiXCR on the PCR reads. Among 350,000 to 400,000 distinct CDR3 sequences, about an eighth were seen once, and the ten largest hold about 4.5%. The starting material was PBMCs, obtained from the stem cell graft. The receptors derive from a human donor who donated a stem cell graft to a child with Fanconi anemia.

CDR3 DNA sequence: TGCAGTGCTAGAGAAACAAAGACGCCGGGGGGAGGTCAGCCCCAGCATTTT. Its protein product is CSARETKTPGGGQPQHF. The chain combines TRBV20-1 with TRBJ1-5; a possible D gene is TRBD1 (5 bases). CDR3 length: 17 residues. The germline V gene encodes CDR1 DFQATT and CDR2 SNEGSKA (reference sequence). V shed 0 bases and J shed 6 bases, with 21 bases lying between them.

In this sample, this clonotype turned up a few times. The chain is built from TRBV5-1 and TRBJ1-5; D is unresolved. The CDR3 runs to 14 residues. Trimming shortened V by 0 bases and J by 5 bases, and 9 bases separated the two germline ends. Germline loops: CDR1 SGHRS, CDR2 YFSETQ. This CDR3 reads CASSLGEVDQPQHF. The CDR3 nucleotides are TGCGCCAGCAGCTTGGGGGAAGTTGATCAGCCCCAGCATTTT.

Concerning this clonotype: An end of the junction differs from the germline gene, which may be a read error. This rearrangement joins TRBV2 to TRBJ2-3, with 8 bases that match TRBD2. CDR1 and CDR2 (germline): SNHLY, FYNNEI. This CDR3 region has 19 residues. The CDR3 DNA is TGTGCCAGCAGTCAAACCCCCGGGGGGGGTCAGGGGTCCACAGATACGGAGTATTTT. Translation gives CASSQTPGGGQGSTDTEYF.

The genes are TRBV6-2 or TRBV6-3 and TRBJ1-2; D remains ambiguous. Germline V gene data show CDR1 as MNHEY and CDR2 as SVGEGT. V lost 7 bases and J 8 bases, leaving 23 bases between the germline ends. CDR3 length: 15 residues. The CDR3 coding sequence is TGTGCCAGCACCGAACCCGGGAGACCCGATCGGGGCTACACCTTC. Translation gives CASTEPGRPDRGYTF.